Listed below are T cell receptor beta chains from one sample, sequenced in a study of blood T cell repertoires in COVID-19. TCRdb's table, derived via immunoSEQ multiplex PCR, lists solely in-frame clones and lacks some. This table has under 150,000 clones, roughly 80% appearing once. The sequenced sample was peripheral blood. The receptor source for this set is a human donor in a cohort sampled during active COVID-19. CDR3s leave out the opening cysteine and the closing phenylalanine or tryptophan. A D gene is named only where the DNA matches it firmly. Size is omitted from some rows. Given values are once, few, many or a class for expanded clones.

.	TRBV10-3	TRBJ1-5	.	AISDLAANQPQH
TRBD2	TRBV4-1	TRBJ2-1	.	ASSPKGGRGGYNEQF
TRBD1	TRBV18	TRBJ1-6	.	ASSPSDRARHDSRGNSPLH
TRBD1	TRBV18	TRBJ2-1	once	ASSPSRRTGNIHEQF
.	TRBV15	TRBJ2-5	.	ATSRDRREETQY
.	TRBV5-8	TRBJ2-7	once	ASSFIFEGEFGEQY
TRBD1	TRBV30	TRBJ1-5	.	AWSVSGQGLPQH
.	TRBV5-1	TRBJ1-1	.	ASSVEPGDTEAF
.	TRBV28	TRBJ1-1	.	ATEVATEAF
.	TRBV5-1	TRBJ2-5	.	ASSSQETQY
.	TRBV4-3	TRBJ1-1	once	ASSQGAGAENTEAF
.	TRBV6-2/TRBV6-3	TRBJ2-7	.	ASSYPATGRVQY
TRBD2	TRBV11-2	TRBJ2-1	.	ASSPDLLKTGGPNEQF
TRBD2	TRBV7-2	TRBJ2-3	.	ASSSTAGGQDTQY
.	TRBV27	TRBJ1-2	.	ASSLRGGANYGYT
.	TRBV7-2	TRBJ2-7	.	ASSFNRVLGEQY
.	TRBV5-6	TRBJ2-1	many	ASSQKGGGSNEQF
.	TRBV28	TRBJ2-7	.	ASSFGAVYEQY
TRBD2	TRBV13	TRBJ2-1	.	ASSSRLAGGPRNEQF
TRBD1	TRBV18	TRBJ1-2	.	ASSPDQGQGTGYT
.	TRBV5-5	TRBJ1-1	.	ASMEVSNTEAF
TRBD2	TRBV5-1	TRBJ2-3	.	ASTRTSGGPALPDTQY
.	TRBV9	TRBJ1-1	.	ASSVEQRSGAEAF
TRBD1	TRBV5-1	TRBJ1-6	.	ASSLGTGSNSPLH
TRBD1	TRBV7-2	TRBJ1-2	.	ASSGQAGGGYT
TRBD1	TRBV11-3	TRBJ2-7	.	ASSFRDRPHEQY
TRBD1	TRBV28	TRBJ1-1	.	ASSAPATGEGTEAF
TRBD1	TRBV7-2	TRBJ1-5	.	ASSLVQGSNQPQH